This TCR beta chain originates from a study of blood T cell repertoires in COVID-19. Whole-study context: Samples came from the United States, Italy and Spain, spanning acute and convalescent COVID-19. PBMCs, B-cell-depleted T cells, or T cells were the source of the cDNA or gDNA that made up the material.

The CDR3 is 13 amino acids. Germline V gene lookup returns CDR1 LNHDA and CDR2 SQIVND (reference sequence). V lost 10 bases, J lost 4 bases, and 13 bases lay in between. Methods used by the authors: Amplification from reference gene primers served as the basis for estimated nucleated cell counts. Sequenced by immunoSEQ multiplex PCR; TCRdb stores in-frame clones only, minus some. V, J and clone size are taken as reported in that table, and D and trimming were inferred from the DNA itself. The table has 150,000 to 200,000 clones, around 93% seen once. Enrolled during active infection, Seattle patients were then followed longitudinally.

The gene calls are TRBV19 and TRBJ2-2, with D possibly being TRBD2 (7 bases). The specimen sequenced was peripheral blood. This TCR was sampled from a man aged 25-45 years with COVID-19, enrolled during active disease. CDR3 amino acids: CATDRGGTGELFF. For the CDR3, the DNA is TGTGCCACCGATAGGGGGGGCACCGGGGAGCTGTTTTTT.